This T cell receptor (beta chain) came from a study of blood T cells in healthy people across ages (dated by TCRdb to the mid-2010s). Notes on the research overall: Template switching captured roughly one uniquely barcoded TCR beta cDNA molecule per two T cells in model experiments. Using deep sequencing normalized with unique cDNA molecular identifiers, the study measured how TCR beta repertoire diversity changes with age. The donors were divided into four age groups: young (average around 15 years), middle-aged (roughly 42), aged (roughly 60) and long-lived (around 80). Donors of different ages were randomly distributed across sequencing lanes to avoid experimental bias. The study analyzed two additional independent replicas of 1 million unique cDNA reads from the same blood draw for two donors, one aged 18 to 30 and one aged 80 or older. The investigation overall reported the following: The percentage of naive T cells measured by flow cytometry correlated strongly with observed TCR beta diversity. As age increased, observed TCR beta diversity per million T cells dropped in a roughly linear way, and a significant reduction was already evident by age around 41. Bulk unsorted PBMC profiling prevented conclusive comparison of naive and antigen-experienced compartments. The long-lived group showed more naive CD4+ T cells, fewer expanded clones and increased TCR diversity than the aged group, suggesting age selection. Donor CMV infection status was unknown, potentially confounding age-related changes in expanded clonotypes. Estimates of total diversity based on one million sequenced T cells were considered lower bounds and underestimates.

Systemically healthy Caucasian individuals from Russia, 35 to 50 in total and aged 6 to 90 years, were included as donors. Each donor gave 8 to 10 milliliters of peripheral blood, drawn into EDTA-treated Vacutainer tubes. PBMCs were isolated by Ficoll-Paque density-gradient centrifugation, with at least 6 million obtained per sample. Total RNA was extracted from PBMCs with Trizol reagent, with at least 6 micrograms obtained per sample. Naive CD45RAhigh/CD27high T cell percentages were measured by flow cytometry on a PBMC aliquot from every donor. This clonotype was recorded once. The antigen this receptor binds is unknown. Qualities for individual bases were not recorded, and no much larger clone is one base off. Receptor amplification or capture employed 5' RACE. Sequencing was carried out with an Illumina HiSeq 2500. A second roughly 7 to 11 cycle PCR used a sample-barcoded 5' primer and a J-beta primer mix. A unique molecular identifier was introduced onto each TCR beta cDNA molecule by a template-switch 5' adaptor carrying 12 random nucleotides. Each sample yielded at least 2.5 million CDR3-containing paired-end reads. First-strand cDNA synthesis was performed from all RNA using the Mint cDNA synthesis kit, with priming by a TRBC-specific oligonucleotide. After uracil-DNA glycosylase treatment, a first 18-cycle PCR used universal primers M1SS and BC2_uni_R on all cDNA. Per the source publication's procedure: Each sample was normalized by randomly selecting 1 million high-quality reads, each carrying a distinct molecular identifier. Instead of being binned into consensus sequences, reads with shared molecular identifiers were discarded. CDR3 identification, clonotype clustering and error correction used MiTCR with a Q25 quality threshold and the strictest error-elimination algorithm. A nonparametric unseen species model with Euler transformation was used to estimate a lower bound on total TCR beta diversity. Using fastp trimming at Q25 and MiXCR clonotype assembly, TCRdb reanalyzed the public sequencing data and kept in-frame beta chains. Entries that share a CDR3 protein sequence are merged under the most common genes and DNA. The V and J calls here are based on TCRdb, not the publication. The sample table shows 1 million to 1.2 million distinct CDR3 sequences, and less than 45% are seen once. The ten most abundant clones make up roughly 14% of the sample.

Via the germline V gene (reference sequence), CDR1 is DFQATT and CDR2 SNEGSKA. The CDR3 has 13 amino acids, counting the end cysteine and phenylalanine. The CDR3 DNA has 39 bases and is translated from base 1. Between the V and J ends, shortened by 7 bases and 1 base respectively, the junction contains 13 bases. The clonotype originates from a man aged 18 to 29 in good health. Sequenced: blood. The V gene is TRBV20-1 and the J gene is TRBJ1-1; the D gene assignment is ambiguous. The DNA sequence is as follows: TGCAGTGTTTCCTCGACGGGGAACACTGAAGCTTTCTTT. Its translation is CSVSSTGNTEAFF.